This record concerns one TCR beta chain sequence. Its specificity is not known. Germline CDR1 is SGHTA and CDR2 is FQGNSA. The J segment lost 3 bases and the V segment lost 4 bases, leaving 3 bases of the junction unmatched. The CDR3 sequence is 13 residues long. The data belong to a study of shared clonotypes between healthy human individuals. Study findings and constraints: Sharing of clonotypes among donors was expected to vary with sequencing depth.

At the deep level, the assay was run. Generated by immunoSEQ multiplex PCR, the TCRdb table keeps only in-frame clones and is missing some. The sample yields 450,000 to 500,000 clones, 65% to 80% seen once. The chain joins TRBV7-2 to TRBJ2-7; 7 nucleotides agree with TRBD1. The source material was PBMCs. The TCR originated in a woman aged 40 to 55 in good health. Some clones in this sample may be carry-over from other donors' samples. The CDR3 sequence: CASSSPGGYEQYF. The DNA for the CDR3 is TGTGCCAGCAGCTCACCAGGGGGCTACGAGCAGTACTTC. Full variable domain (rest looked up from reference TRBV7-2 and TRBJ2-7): GAGVSQSPSNKVTEKGKDVELRCDPISGHTALYWYRQSLGQGLEFLIYFQGNSAPDKSGLPSDRFSAERTGGSVSTLTIQRTQQEDSAVYLCASSSPGGYEQYFGPGTRLTVT.